A selection of T cell receptor beta chains follows, all from one sample in a study of T cells after posttransplantation cyclophosphamide. Measured with immunoSEQ multiplex PCR; TCRdb has only the in-frame clones, and not every one. The sample includes tens of thousands of clones, none of them occurring once. The sequencing input was PBMCs. These receptors originate from a man between 45 and 60 years old in good health, CMV-negative, and a related stem cell transplant donor. Each CDR3 is given with its conserved first and last residue. Each record gives: J gene, clone size, V gene, D gene, CDR3 protein, CDR3 DNA. D genes are given only for firm matches. The size entry is marked missing in some rows and otherwise reads once, few, many or a size class.

>TRBJ1-1|many|TRBV5-1|.
CATSDTANTEAFF
TGCGCCACCTCGGACACCGCGAACACTGAAGCTTTCTTT
>TRBJ2-3|many|TRBV7-8|TRBD1
CASSHRGTGVYTDTQYF
TGTGCCAGCAGCCACAGGGGGACAGGGGTCTACACAGATACGCAGTATTTT
>TRBJ1-5|many|TRBV9|.
CASSADRGNQPQHF
TGTGCCAGCAGCGCGGACCGGGGGAATCAGCCCCAGCATTTT
>TRBJ2-1|many|TRBV2|TRBD2
CASTRGGPEQFF
TGTGCCAGCACCCGCGGGGGTCCAGAGCAGTTCTTC
>TRBJ1-4|many|TRBV5-4|.
CASSVQGANEKLFF
TGTGCCAGCAGCGTACAGGGTGCTAATGAAAAACTGTTTTTT
>TRBJ1-5|many|TRBV10-3|.
CAISESNPGGNQPQHF
TGTGCCATCAGTGAGTCGAACCCGGGGGGAAATCAGCCCCAGCATTTT
>TRBJ2-5|few|TRBV15|.
CATSRDRGETQYF
TGTGCCACCAGCAGAGATCGAGGAGAGACCCAGTACTTC
>TRBJ2-1|.|TRBV27|TRBD2
CASRVLAGSSYNEQFF
TGTGCCAGCAGGGTACTAGCGGGAAGCTCCTACAATGAGCAGTTCTTC
>TRBJ2-7|.|TRBV5-1|.
CASTPLAGWDEQYF
TGCGCCAGCACGCCCCTCGCAGGGTGGGACGAGCAGTACTTC
>TRBJ1-5|many|TRBV7-2|.
CASSSGQSNQPQHF
TGTGCCAGCAGCTCCGGACAGTCCAATCAGCCCCAGCATTTT
>TRBJ2-7|.|TRBV12-5|.
CASGLPPVGTQAYEQYF
TGTGCTAGTGGTTTGCCTCCTGTCGGGACTCAAGCCTACGAGCAGTACTTC
>TRBJ2-7|many|TRBV7-6|TRBD2
CASSFYRGGIGEQYF
TGTGCCAGCAGCTTTTATAGGGGAGGGATCGGCGAGCAGTACTTC
>TRBJ2-4|many|TRBV19|.
CASSDYLGKLAKNIQYF
TGTGCCAGTAGTGACTACCTCGGCAAATTAGCCAAAAACATTCAGTACTTC
>TRBJ1-1|many|TRBV30|.
CAWSKRRVTEAFF
TGTGCCTGGAGTAAGAGGAGGGTCACTGAAGCTTTCTTT
>TRBJ1-2|many|TRBV19|.
CASLELTGTEQLF
TGTGCCAGCCTCGAATTAACAGGGACGGAACAGCTATTC
>TRBJ2-5|many|TRBV11-3|.
CASSYRDRETQYF
TGTGCCAGCAGCTACAGGGATAGGGAGACCCAGTACTTC
>TRBJ2-2|.|TRBV30|.
CAWSVKGEIGWPGELFF
TGTGCCTGGAGTGTAAAGGGGGAGATCGGGTGGCCCGGGGAGCTGTTTTTT
>TRBJ1-2|many|TRBV5-1|TRBD1
CASSPGQNDGGYTF
TGCGCCAGCAGCCCGGGACAGAATGACGGCGGCTACACCTTC
>TRBJ2-7|many|TRBV15|TRBD1
CATQPGTGLTNEQYF
TGTGCCACCCAACCCGGGACAGGACTTACCAACGAGCAGTACTTC
>TRBJ2-2|many|TRBV6-1|TRBD2
CASNAELAGTGELFF
TGTGCCAGCAATGCGGAACTAGCGGGCACCGGGGAGCTGTTTTTT
>TRBJ2-1|many|TRBV15|TRBD2
CATSTLRTSFYNEQFF
TGTGCCACCAGCACCCTACGGACTAGCTTCTACAATGAGCAGTTCTTC
>TRBJ2-5|few|TRBV6-5|TRBD2
CASSYGGGSVTQYF
TGTGCCAGCAGTTACGGAGGCGGGAGTGTGACCCAGTACTTC
>TRBJ2-7|many|TRBV19|TRBD1
CASSISQGSGEQYF
TGTGCCAGTAGTATCTCACAGGGGTCTGGCGAGCAGTACTTC
>TRBJ2-1|many|TRBV5-1|.
CASSLVASYNEQFF
TGCGCCAGCAGCTTGGTCGCGTCCTACAATGAGCAGTTCTTC
>TRBJ1-4|.|TRBV9|TRBD1
CASSTGTGLATNEKLFF
TGTGCCAGCAGCACCGGGACAGGGTTGGCAACTAATGAAAAACTGTTTTTT
>TRBJ1-6|many|TRBV6-5|TRBD1
CASSYSSQGGNSPLHF
TGTGCCAGCAGTTACTCGTCCCAGGGGGGAAATTCACCCCTCCACTTT
>TRBJ2-2|many|TRBV10-2|.
CASVTPSGTGELFF
TGCGCCAGCGTAACCCCCTCGGGCACCGGGGAGCTGTTTTTT
>TRBJ1-6|many|TRBV6-5|.
CASSYSTAFIYSPLHF
TGTGCCAGCAGTTACTCGACAGCTTTTATTTATTCACCCCTCCACTTT